A selection of T cell receptor beta chains follows, all from one sample in a study of T cells after yellow fever vaccination. Each CDR3 protein is one row after TCRdb ran MiXCR on the 5' RACE reads. This table has some 260,000 distinct CDR3 sequences, 5.2% appearing once. Sequencing used CD4+ T cells sorted from PBMCs, obtained on the day of the yellow fever booster vaccination. These receptors were collected from a man aged 18 to 30 who received the YFV17D yellow fever vaccine. Both conserved end residues are part of each CDR3. The D gene is left open where the match is weak. Only part of the rows carry a size: once, few, many, or a class if the clone is expanded.

abundance: many; v_gene: TRBV12-3/TRBV12-4; d_gene: .; j_gene: TRBJ2-1; CDR3nt: TGTGCCAGCAGCCGAGTAGGGAATGAGCAGTTCTTC; CDR3aa: CASSRVGNEQFF
abundance: many; v_gene: TRBV7-2; d_gene: .; j_gene: TRBJ1-1; CDR3nt: TGTGCCAGCAGCTTAGACACCCTCACTGAAGCTTTCTTT; CDR3aa: CASSLDTLTEAFF
abundance: few; v_gene: TRBV12-3/TRBV12-4; d_gene: .; j_gene: TRBJ1-5; CDR3nt: TGTGCCAGCAGCCACGCCCTTGAAAGAATAGGTCAGCCCCAGCATTTT; CDR3aa: CASSHALERIGQPQHF
abundance: .; v_gene: TRBV6-2/TRBV6-3; d_gene: TRBD1; j_gene: TRBJ2-6; CDR3nt: TGTGCCAGCAGTCACCGGACAGGGTCCCCTGGGGCCAACGTCCTGACTTTC; CDR3aa: CASSHRTGSPGANVLTF
abundance: .; v_gene: TRBV4-2; d_gene: .; j_gene: TRBJ1-1; CDR3nt: TGTGCCAGCAGCCAAGATATGCGGGAGGGATTCACTGAAGCTTTCTTT; CDR3aa: CASSQDMREGFTEAFF
abundance: .; v_gene: TRBV5-4; d_gene: TRBD1; j_gene: TRBJ1-1; CDR3nt: TGTGCCAGCAGCCCGCGACAGGGATGGGGTACTGAAGCTTTCTTT; CDR3aa: CASSPRQGWGTEAFF
abundance: .; v_gene: TRBV20-1; d_gene: .; j_gene: TRBJ1-4; CDR3nt: TGCAGTGCTAGAGATAGGCCCAGAGATGAAAAACTGTTTTTT; CDR3aa: CSARDRPRDEKLFF
abundance: many; v_gene: TRBV7-8; d_gene: TRBD1; j_gene: TRBJ1-1; CDR3nt: TGTGCCAGCAGCTACCCCCTAGGGGGCGAGAACACTGAAGCTTTCTTT; CDR3aa: CASSYPLGGENTEAFF
abundance: many; v_gene: TRBV12-3/TRBV12-4; d_gene: .; j_gene: TRBJ1-2; CDR3nt: TGTGCCAGCACCAATGCAGGGGTGGAGACTGGCTACACCTTC; CDR3aa: CASTNAGVETGYTF
abundance: few; v_gene: TRBV24-1; d_gene: .; j_gene: TRBJ2-3; CDR3nt: TGTGCCACCAGTGATGAAGGCACCTCCACAGATACGCAGTATTTT; CDR3aa: CATSDEGTSTDTQYF
abundance: few; v_gene: TRBV6-1; d_gene: .; j_gene: TRBJ1-1; CDR3nt: TGTGCCAGCAGGTTTTTGGGCAACACTGAAGCTTTCTTT; CDR3aa: CASRFLGNTEAFF
abundance: few; v_gene: TRBV12-3/TRBV12-4; d_gene: TRBD1; j_gene: TRBJ2-2; CDR3nt: TGTGCCAGCAGTCTATGGACAGGGGGTAGCACCGGGGAGCTGTTTTTT; CDR3aa: CASSLWTGGSTGELFF
abundance: many; v_gene: TRBV12-3/TRBV12-4; d_gene: TRBD1; j_gene: TRBJ2-5; CDR3nt: TGTGCCAGCAGTTCCGACAGGGCAGAGACCCAGTACTTC; CDR3aa: CASSSDRAETQYF
abundance: .; v_gene: TRBV20-1; d_gene: .; j_gene: TRBJ2-7; CDR3nt: TGCAGTGCTCCCCCAGAGACAGGGAGGCGCTACGAGCAGTACTTC; CDR3aa: CSAPPETGRRYEQYF
abundance: few; v_gene: TRBV24-1; d_gene: .; j_gene: TRBJ2-5; CDR3nt: TGTGCCACCAGTAGGGGGGCTAGGGAGACCCAGTACTTC; CDR3aa: CATSRGARETQYF
abundance: few; v_gene: TRBV18; d_gene: TRBD1; j_gene: TRBJ1-1; CDR3nt: TGTGCCAGCTCACCGAGGACAGGGGCCACGCTGAACACTGAAGCTTTCTTT; CDR3aa: CASSPRTGATLNTEAFF
abundance: many; v_gene: TRBV12-3/TRBV12-4; d_gene: .; j_gene: TRBJ2-5; CDR3nt: TGTGCCAGCATCCCCCCGGGCTCTGGGACCCAGTACTTC; CDR3aa: CASIPPGSGTQYF
abundance: many; v_gene: TRBV11-2; d_gene: .; j_gene: TRBJ2-3; CDR3nt: TGTGCCAGCAGTCGGGTCCGTGGAGATACGCAGTATTTT; CDR3aa: CASSRVRGDTQYF
abundance: .; v_gene: TRBV7-3; d_gene: .; j_gene: TRBJ2-2; CDR3nt: TGTGCCAGCAGCCACGGCTCAGGCGGGGAGCTGTTTTTT; CDR3aa: CASSHGSGGELFF
abundance: few; v_gene: TRBV4-2; d_gene: TRBD2; j_gene: TRBJ2-3; CDR3nt: TGTGCCAGCAGCCAAGGGACTAGCGGGGGGGCGGATACGCAGTATTTT; CDR3aa: CASSQGTSGGADTQYF
abundance: .; v_gene: TRBV4-3; d_gene: .; j_gene: TRBJ1-5; CDR3nt: TGCGCCAGCAGCCAAGATATAGGACGGTCCAATCAGCCCCAGCATTTT; CDR3aa: CASSQDIGRSNQPQHF
abundance: many; v_gene: TRBV5-1; d_gene: .; j_gene: TRBJ1-2; CDR3nt: TGCGCCAGCAGCTTCCCCCAGGGTCGGGGAAGAGGCTACACCTTC; CDR3aa: CASSFPQGRGRGYTF
abundance: .; v_gene: TRBV2; d_gene: TRBD1; j_gene: TRBJ2-2; CDR3nt: TGTGCCAGCAGCCCGCAAGGGACAGCGAACACCGGGGAGCTGTTTTTT; CDR3aa: CASSPQGTANTGELFF
abundance: .; v_gene: TRBV6-2/TRBV6-3; d_gene: TRBD1; j_gene: TRBJ1-5; CDR3nt: TGTGCCAGCAGACAGGGGGTGGGTCAGCCCCAGCATTTT; CDR3aa: CASRQGVGQPQHF
abundance: many; v_gene: TRBV12-3/TRBV12-4; d_gene: TRBD1; j_gene: TRBJ2-7; CDR3nt: TGTGCCAGCCCCTTGGGGGCCGGGACAGGGGGTCCGCAGTACTTC; CDR3aa: CASPLGAGTGGPQYF
abundance: many; v_gene: TRBV20-1; d_gene: TRBD2; j_gene: TRBJ2-5; CDR3nt: TGCAGTGCTAGAGACCCACTAGCGGGGGGGCGAGAGACCCAGTACTTC; CDR3aa: CSARDPLAGGRETQYF
abundance: many; v_gene: TRBV5-1; d_gene: .; j_gene: TRBJ1-1; CDR3nt: TGCGCCAGCAGCTTGGAAGGGGAGGCGAACACTGAAGCTTTCTTT; CDR3aa: CASSLEGEANTEAFF
abundance: .; v_gene: TRBV5-6; d_gene: TRBD1; j_gene: TRBJ2-2; CDR3nt: TGTGCCAGCAGCTGGGGGACAGGGGACACCGGGGAGCTGTTTTTT; CDR3aa: CASSWGTGDTGELFF
abundance: few; v_gene: TRBV7-9; d_gene: .; j_gene: TRBJ2-3; CDR3nt: TGTGCCAGCAGCTTCGGGGGCACAGATACGCAGTATTTT; CDR3aa: CASSFGGTDTQYF
abundance: .; v_gene: TRBV12-3/TRBV12-4; d_gene: .; j_gene: TRBJ1-1; CDR3nt: TGTGCCAGCAGTTTGGTCTCAGGCCCAGGAGGCTTT; CDR3aa: CASSLVSGPGGF
abundance: few; v_gene: TRBV12-3/TRBV12-4; d_gene: .; j_gene: TRBJ1-1; CDR3nt: TGTGCCAGCAGAAGGGACGCGGGTGAAGCTTTCTTT; CDR3aa: CASRRDAGEAFF
abundance: .; v_gene: TRBV6-2/TRBV6-3; d_gene: TRBD1; j_gene: TRBJ1-4; CDR3nt: TGTGCCAGCAGGCTACCGGGACAGGGGATTCGGGTGAGGGTGAATGAAAAACTGTTTTTT; CDR3aa: CASRLPGQGIRVRVNEKLFF
abundance: many; v_gene: TRBV5-1; d_gene: TRBD2; j_gene: TRBJ2-3; CDR3nt: TGCGCCAGCAGCACCCCGGGACTAGCCATCACAGATACGCAGTATTTT; CDR3aa: CASSTPGLAITDTQYF
abundance: few; v_gene: TRBV28; d_gene: .; j_gene: TRBJ1-2; CDR3nt: TGTGCCAGCAGTTTACTTCTAAACGGCTACACCTTC; CDR3aa: CASSLLLNGYTF
abundance: few; v_gene: TRBV10-3; d_gene: TRBD1; j_gene: TRBJ1-1; CDR3nt: TGTGCCATCAGTGGGCAACCGGGACAGGGGGACACTGAAGCTTTCTTT; CDR3aa: CAISGQPGQGDTEAFF
abundance: .; v_gene: TRBV7-8; d_gene: .; j_gene: TRBJ1-5; CDR3nt: TGTGCCAGCAGCTTTTTGGGGATTTCGCACGATCAGCCCCAGCATTTT; CDR3aa: CASSFLGISHDQPQHF
abundance: many; v_gene: TRBV6-2/TRBV6-3; d_gene: .; j_gene: TRBJ1-1; CDR3nt: TGTGCCAGCAACTATGGTTTCTTT; CDR3aa: CASNYGFF
abundance: .; v_gene: TRBV18; d_gene: TRBD1; j_gene: TRBJ1-6; CDR3nt: TGTGCCAGCTCAGAGGGACAGCAATCACCCCTCCACTTT; CDR3aa: CASSEGQQSPLHF
abundance: .; v_gene: TRBV5-6; d_gene: TRBD1; j_gene: TRBJ2-1; CDR3nt: TGTGCCAGCAGGGGGACAGGGGCGCCGTTCTTC; CDR3aa: CASRGTGAPFF
abundance: .; v_gene: TRBV11-2; d_gene: .; j_gene: TRBJ2-4; CDR3nt: TGTGCCAGCAGCTTAGATATCAGAGTCAAAAACATTCAGTACTTC; CDR3aa: CASSLDIRVKNIQYF
abundance: few; v_gene: TRBV7-2; d_gene: .; j_gene: TRBJ1-3; CDR3nt: TGTGCCAGCAGCTCAAACCGGGGAGCCGCTGGAAACACCATATATTTT; CDR3aa: CASSSNRGAAGNTIYF
abundance: few; v_gene: TRBV20-1; d_gene: TRBD1; j_gene: TRBJ1-1; CDR3nt: TGCAGTGCCAGGGGGGTTCCTGGGGACACTGAAGCTTTCTTT; CDR3aa: CSARGVPGDTEAFF
abundance: many; v_gene: TRBV9; d_gene: TRBD1; j_gene: TRBJ1-3; CDR3nt: TGTGCCAGCCGACAGGGAGACTCCCTCAGTTCTGGAAACACCATATATTTT; CDR3aa: CASRQGDSLSSGNTIYF
abundance: few; v_gene: TRBV7-2; d_gene: .; j_gene: TRBJ1-6; CDR3nt: TGTGCCAGCAGCTTAGTGGGTCTAGGGAATAATTCACCCCTCCACTTT; CDR3aa: CASSLVGLGNNSPLHF
abundance: many; v_gene: TRBV29-1; d_gene: TRBD1; j_gene: TRBJ2-5; CDR3nt: TGCAGCGCTGTACAGGGGGCTGGGGAGACCCAGTACTTC; CDR3aa: CSAVQGAGETQYF
abundance: few; v_gene: TRBV18; d_gene: .; j_gene: TRBJ2-7; CDR3nt: TGTGCCAGCTCACCACCGAACTCCTACGAGCAGTACTTC; CDR3aa: CASSPPNSYEQYF
abundance: .; v_gene: TRBV7-9; d_gene: .; j_gene: TRBJ1-1; CDR3nt: TGTGCCAGGGACCGGGCAGGGGAGGGCACTGAAGCTTTCTTT; CDR3aa: CARDRAGEGTEAFF
abundance: .; v_gene: TRBV4-1; d_gene: TRBD2; j_gene: TRBJ2-1; CDR3nt: TGCGCCAGCAGCCAGCGGGGACTAGCGGGGGGTAATGAGCAGTTCTTC; CDR3aa: CASSQRGLAGGNEQFF
abundance: .; v_gene: TRBV7-9; d_gene: .; j_gene: TRBJ2-6; CDR3nt: TGTGCCAGCAGCTTAGGAGCCGGCTCTGGGGCCAACGTCCTGACTTTC; CDR3aa: CASSLGAGSGANVLTF
abundance: many; v_gene: TRBV4-3; d_gene: .; j_gene: TRBJ2-4; CDR3nt: TGCGCCAGCAGCCAAGTTGGGGGAGGCAAAAACATTCAGTACTTC; CDR3aa: CASSQVGGGKNIQYF
abundance: few; v_gene: TRBV12-3/TRBV12-4; d_gene: .; j_gene: TRBJ2-7; CDR3nt: TGTGCCAGCAGAGGGACGGATTCCTACGAGCAGTACTTC; CDR3aa: CASRGTDSYEQYF
abundance: .; v_gene: TRBV14; d_gene: .; j_gene: TRBJ2-3; CDR3nt: TGTGCCAGCAGCCAACCGAGGGGAGCTAGCACAGATACGCAGTATTTT; CDR3aa: CASSQPRGASTDTQYF
abundance: .; v_gene: TRBV7-2; d_gene: .; j_gene: TRBJ2-1; CDR3nt: TGTGCCAGCAGCTTGAGTGGAGGGGGCGAAGATGAGCAGTTCTTC; CDR3aa: CASSLSGGGEDEQFF
abundance: many; v_gene: TRBV4-2; d_gene: TRBD2; j_gene: TRBJ2-1; CDR3nt: TGTGCCAGCAGCCAAGACCCCGGCCTAGCGGCCTACAATGAGCAGTTCTTC; CDR3aa: CASSQDPGLAAYNEQFF
abundance: few; v_gene: TRBV3-1; d_gene: .; j_gene: TRBJ2-7; CDR3nt: TGTGCCAGCAGCCAAGAGCCACCCGGCTCCTACGAGCAGTACTTC; CDR3aa: CASSQEPPGSYEQYF